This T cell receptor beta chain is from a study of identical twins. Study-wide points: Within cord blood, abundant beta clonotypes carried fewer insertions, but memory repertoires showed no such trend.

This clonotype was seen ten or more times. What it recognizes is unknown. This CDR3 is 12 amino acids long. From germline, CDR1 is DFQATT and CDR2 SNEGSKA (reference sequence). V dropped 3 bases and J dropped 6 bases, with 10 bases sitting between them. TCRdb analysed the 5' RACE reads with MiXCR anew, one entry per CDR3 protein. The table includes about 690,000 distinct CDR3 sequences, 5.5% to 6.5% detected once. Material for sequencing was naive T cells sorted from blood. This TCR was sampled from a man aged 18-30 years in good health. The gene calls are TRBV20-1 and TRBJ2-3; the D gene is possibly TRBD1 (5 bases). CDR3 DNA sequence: TGCAGTGCTAGCCCAGGGCGGGATACGCAGTATTTT. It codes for CSASPGRDTQYF.